This TCR beta chain was recovered during a study of T-cell memory formation after mild COVID-19. In this sample, this clonotype turned up once. TCRdb recomputed calls from the 5' RACE reads with MiXCR, one row per CDR3 protein. The table records about 390,000 distinct CDR3 sequences, under 25% of them present only once. The sequenced material came from PBMCs or a T cell subset sorted from them (not recorded which). The receptor comes from an adult woman who had mild COVID-19 (a few samples of this study predate the infection). Cell type and time point are not known.

The CDR3 DNA sequence: TGTGCCAGCAGTGAGGGAGGAGGAGACACAGATACGCAGTATTTT. It codes for CASSEGGGDTDTQYF. V usage is TRBV6-4 and J usage is TRBJ2-3; D is possibly TRBD2 (6 bases). Trimming cost V 3 bases and J 2 bases, with 12 bases left between them. This CDR3 is built from 15 residues. Germline-derived CDR1 and CDR2 are MRHNA and SNTAGT.